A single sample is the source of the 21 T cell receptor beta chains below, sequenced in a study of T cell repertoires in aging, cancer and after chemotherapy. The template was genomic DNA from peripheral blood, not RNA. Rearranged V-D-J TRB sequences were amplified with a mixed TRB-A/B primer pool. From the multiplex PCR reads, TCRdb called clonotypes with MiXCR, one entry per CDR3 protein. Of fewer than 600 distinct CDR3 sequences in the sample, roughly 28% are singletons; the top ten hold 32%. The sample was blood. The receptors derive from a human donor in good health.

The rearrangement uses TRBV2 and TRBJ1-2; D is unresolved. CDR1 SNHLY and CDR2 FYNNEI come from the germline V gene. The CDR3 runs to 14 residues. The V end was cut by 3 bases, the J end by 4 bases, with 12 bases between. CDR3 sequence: CASSESEGSYGYTF. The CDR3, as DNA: TGTGCCAGCAGTGAGAGCGAGGGATCCTATGGCTACACCTTC.

CDR3 sequence reads: CASSSPGTSRTQYF. The CDR3 DNA reads TGTGCCAGTAGCTCACCCGGGACGTCAAGGACCCAGTACTTC. The J gene is TRBJ2-5, the V gene TRBV19, with D perhaps matching TRBD1 or TRBD2 (5 bases each). Trimming shortened V by 6 bases and J by 7 bases, and 18 bases separated the two germline ends. Germline lookup yields CDR1 LNHDA and CDR2 SQIVND (reference sequence). This CDR3 contains 14 residues.

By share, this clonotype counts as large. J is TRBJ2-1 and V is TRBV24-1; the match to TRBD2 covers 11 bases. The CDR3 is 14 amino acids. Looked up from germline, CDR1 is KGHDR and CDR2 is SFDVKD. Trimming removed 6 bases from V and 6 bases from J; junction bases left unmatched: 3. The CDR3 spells CATSSTSGTNEQFF. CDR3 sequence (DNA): TGTGCCACCAGTTCGACTAGCGGGACCAATGAGCAGTTCTTC.

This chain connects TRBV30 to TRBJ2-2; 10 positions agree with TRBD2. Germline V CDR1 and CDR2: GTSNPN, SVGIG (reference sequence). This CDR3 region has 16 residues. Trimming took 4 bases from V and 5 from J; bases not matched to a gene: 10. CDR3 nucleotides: TGTGCCTGGACCCCCGGGACTAGCGACGGGACCGGGGAGCTGTTTTTT. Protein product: CAWTPGTSDGTGELFF.

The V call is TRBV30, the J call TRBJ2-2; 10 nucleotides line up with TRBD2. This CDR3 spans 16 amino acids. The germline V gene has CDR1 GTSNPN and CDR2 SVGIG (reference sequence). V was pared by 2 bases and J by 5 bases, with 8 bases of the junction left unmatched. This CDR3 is CAWSPGTSDGTGELFF. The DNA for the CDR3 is TGTGCCTGGAGTCCCGGGACTAGCGACGGGACCGGGGAGCTGTTTTTT.

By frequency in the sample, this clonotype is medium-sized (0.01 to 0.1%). The DNA of the CDR3 is TGTGCCAGCTCACCAGGACAGGGGGCTCATTCACCCCTCCACTTT. Residues: CASSPGQGAHSPLHF. The chain has TRBV18 and TRBJ1-6; the match to TRBD1 covers 11 bases. The germline V gene has CDR1 KGHSH and CDR2 LQKENI. The CDR3 totals 15 residues. Trimming removed 2 bases from V and 8 bases from J; junction bases left unmatched: 2. Together with reference TRBV18 and TRBJ1-6, the CDR3 gives the full variable domain: NAGVMQNPRHLVRRRGQEARLRCSPMKGHSHVYWYRQLPEEGLKFMVYLQKENIIDESGMPKERFSAEFPKEGPSILRIQQVVRGDSAAYFCASSPGQGAHSPLHFGNGTRLTVT.

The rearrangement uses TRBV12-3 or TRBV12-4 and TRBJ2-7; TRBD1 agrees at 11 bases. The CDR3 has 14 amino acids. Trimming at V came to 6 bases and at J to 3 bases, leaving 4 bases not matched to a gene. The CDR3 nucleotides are TGTGCCAGCAGAACGGGACAGGGGGACTACGAGCAGTACTTC. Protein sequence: CASRTGQGDYEQYF.

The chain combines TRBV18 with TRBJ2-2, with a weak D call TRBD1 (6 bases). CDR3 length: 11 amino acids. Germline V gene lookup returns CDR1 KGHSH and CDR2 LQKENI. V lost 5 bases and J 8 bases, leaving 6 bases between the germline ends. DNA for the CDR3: TGTGCCAGCTCAGGGACAGGGGAGCTGTTTTTT. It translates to CASSGTGELFF.

CDR3 amino acids: CASSPDRGRTYGYTF. DNA for the CDR3: TGTGCCAGCAGCCCTGACAGGGGCCGGACCTATGGCTACACCTTC. The rearrangement uses TRBV6-5 and TRBJ1-2; TRBD1 matches at 8 bases. The CDR3 totals 15 residues. With V trimmed by 6 bases and J by 4 bases, 10 bases remained unmatched. Germline lookup yields CDR1 MNHEY and CDR2 SVGAGI.

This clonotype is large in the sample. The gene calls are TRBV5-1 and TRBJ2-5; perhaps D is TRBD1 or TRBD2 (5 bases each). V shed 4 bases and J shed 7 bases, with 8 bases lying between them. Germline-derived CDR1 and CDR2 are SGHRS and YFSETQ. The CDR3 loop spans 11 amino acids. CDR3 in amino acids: CASSGAGTQYF. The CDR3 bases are TGCGCCAGCAGCGGGGCGGGGACCCAGTACTTC.

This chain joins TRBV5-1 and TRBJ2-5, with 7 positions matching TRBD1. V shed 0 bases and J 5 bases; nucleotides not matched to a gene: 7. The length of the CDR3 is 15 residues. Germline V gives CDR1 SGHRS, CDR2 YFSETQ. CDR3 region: CASSLVTGRGETQYF. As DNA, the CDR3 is TGCGCCAGCAGCTTGGTTACCGGCAGGGGGGAGACCCAGTACTTC. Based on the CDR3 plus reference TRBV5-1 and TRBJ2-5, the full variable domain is KAGVTQTPRYLIKTRGQQVTLSCSPISGHRSVSWYQQTPGQGLQFLFEYFSETQRNKGNFPGRFSGRQFSNSRSEMNVSTLELGDSALYLCASSLVTGRGETQYFGPGTRLLVL.

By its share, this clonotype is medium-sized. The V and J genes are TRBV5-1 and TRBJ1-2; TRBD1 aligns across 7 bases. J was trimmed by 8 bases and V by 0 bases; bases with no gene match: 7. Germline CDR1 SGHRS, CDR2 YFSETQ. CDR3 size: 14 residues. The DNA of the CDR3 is TGCGCCAGCAGCTTGGCGGGACAGACGGAGGGCTACACCTTC. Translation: CASSLAGQTEGYTF.

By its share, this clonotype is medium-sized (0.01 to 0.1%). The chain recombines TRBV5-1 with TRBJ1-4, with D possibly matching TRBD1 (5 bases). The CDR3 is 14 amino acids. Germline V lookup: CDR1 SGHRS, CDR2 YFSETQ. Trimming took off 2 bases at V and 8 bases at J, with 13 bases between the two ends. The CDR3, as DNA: TGCGCCAGCAGCTTCGGGGCTAATGAGGAAAAACTGTTTTTT. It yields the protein CASSFGANEEKLFF.

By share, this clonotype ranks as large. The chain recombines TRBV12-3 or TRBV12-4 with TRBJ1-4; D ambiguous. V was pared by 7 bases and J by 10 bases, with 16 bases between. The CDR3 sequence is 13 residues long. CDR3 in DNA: TGTGCCAGCATGTCCTTTGACGGTCTAAAACTGTTTTTT. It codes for CASMSFDGLKLFF.

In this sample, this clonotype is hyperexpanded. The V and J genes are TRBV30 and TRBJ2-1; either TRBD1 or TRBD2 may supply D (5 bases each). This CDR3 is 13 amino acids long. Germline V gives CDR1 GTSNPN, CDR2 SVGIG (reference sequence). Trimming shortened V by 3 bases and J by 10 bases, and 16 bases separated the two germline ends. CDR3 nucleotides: TGTGCCTGGAGCAATTCGCCGGGACCCGAGCAGTTCTTC. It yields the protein CAWSNSPGPEQFF.

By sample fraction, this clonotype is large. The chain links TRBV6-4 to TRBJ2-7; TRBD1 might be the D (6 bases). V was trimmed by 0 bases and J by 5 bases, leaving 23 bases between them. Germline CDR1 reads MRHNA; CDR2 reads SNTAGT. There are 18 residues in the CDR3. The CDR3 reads CASSDSPPTGSYRDEQYF. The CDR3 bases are TGTGCCAGCAGTGACTCCCCCCCTACAGGGTCTTATCGGGACGAGCAGTACTTC.

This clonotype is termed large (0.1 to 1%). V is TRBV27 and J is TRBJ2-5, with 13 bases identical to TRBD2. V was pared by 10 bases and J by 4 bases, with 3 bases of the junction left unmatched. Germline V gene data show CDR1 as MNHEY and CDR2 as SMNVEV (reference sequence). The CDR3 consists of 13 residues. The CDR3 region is CAIGTSGTETQYF. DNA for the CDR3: TGTGCCATAGGGACTAGCGGGACAGAGACCCAGTACTTC.

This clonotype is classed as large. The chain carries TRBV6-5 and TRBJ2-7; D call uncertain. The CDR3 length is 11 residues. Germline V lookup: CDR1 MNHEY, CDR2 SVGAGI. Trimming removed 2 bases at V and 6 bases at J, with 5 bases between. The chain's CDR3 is CASSYDGEQYF. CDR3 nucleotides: TGTGCCAGCAGTTACGACGGCGAGCAGTACTTC.

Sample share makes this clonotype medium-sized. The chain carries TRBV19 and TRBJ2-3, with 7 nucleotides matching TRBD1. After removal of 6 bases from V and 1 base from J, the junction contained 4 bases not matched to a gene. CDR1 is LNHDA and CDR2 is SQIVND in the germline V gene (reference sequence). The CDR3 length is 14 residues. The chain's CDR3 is CASRWQGGTDTQYF. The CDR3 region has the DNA TGTGCCAGTAGGTGGCAGGGGGGCACAGATACGCAGTATTTT. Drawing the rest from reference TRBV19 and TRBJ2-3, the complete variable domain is DGGITQSPKYLFRKEGQNVTLSCEQNLNHDAMYWYRQDPGQGLRLIYYSQIVNDFQKGDIAEGYSVSREKKESFPLTVTSAQKNPTAFYLCASRWQGGTDTQYFGPGTRLTVL.

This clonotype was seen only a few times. The CDR3 nucleotides read TGTGCCACCCCGAGACTAGCGGGAGGGCGCCCCTACGAGCAGTACTTC. This gives the protein CATPRLAGGRPYEQYF. The genes are TRBV7-9 and TRBJ2-7, with 14 positions matching TRBD2. Unmatched junction bases numbered 10, after V lost 10 bases and J lost 2 bases. The CDR3 length is 16 residues. The germline V gene has CDR1 SEHNR and CDR2 FQNEAQ (reference sequence).

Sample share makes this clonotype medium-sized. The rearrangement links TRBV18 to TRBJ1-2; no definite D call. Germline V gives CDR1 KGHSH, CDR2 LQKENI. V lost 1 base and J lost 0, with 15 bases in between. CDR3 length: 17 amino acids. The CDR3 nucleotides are TGTGCCAGCTCACCACAAGATCCTGGTTGGGCTAACTATGGCTACACCTTC. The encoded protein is CASSPQDPGWANYGYTF. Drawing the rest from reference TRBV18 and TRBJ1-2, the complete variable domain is NAGVMQNPRHLVRRRGQEARLRCSPMKGHSHVYWYRQLPEEGLKFMVYLQKENIIDESGMPKERFSAEFPKEGPSILRIQQVVRGDSAAYFCASSPQDPGWANYGYTFGSGTRLTVV.